The rows below give T cell receptor beta chains drawn from one sample of a study of vaccination effects on CD4 cells after COVID-19. Clones were read by immunoSEQ multiplex PCR, and TCRdb kept only the in-frame ones, dropping some. The data contain approximately 83,000 clones, around four fifths of them singletons. The antigens these receptors bind are not known. Sequenced here: CD4+ T cells from PBMCs cultured with HCoV-OC43 spike peptides, sampled after COVID-19 vaccination. The receptors were sampled from a human donor who received a COVID-19 vaccine. Each CDR3 is given with its conserved first and last residue. Fields, in order: V gene, clone size, J gene, D gene, CDR3 DNA, CDR3 protein. D genes are given only for firm matches. Rows may omit the clone size; those that give it use once, few, many or a size class.

TRBV5-1,-,TRBJ2-6,-,TGCGCCAGCAGCCTTAGTACTGGGGCCAACGTCCTGACTTTC,CASSLSTGANVLTF
TRBV5-1,-,TRBJ2-5,-,TGCGCCAGCAGCTTGGGGGGGCAAGAGACCCAGTACTTC,CASSLGGQETQYF
TRBV20-1,-,TRBJ2-4,-,TGCAGTGCTAGTGGCGGGGGCGAAAACATTCAGTACTTC,CSASGGGENIQYF
TRBV3-1/TRBV3-2,once,TRBJ2-5,-,TGTGCCAGCAGCCTCTTAGGGGAGCGGGAGACCCAGTACTTC,CASSLLGERETQYF
TRBV7-2,-,TRBJ2-5,TRBD1,TGTGCCAGCAGCAGACGACAGGGCGAGAACCAAGAGACCCAGTACTTC,CASSRRQGENQETQYF
TRBV29-1,-,TRBJ2-5,TRBD1,TGCAGCGTTGGGGGGACAGGTGGGGAGACCCAGTACTTC,CSVGGTGGETQYF
TRBV5-1,-,TRBJ2-3,TRBD2,TGCGCCAGCATACTAGCGGAGAGCACAGATACGCAGTATTTT,CASILAESTDTQYF
TRBV5-5,-,TRBJ2-3,-,TGTGCCAGCAGTTTGGACATCAGCACAGATACGCAGTATTTT,CASSLDISTDTQYF
TRBV27,-,TRBJ2-5,-,TGTGCCAGCAGGCTAGCTGGGACTGTCCAAGAGACCCAGTACTTC,CASRLAGTVQETQYF
TRBV25-1,-,TRBJ2-2,-,TGTGCCAGCAGTGAATTGGGGTTTAAGGCCGGGGAGCTGTTTTTT,CASSELGFKAGELFF
TRBV7-8,-,TRBJ1-3,-,TGTGCCAGCAGCTTGCGGGCGCTGATCTCTGGAAACACCATATATTTT,CASSLRALISGNTIYF
TRBV10-3,-,TRBJ1-5,TRBD1,TGTGCCACCCAGGGGGTGGGCAATCAGCCCCAGCATTTT,CATQGVGNQPQHF
TRBV7-3,-,TRBJ1-2,TRBD1,TGTGCCAGCAGTGCACAGGGGGCCGATGTGGAGGGCTACACCTTC,CASSAQGADVEGYTF
TRBV3-1/TRBV3-2,once,TRBJ1-6,-,TGTGCCAGCAGCCAACAGTATAATTCACCCCTCCACTTT,CASSQQYNSPLHF
TRBV7-2,-,TRBJ2-2,TRBD1,TGTGCCAGCAGCTTACTAGGGGGCGAGTCGAACACCGGGGAGCTGTTTTTT,CASSLLGGESNTGELFF
TRBV4-3,-,TRBJ1-2,-,TGCGCCAGCAGCCGGATATGGGAGGCATTTGGCTACACCTTC,CASSRIWEAFGYTF
TRBV7-9,-,TRBJ2-3,-,TGTGCCAGCAGCTTAGGGGGCGGAGATCTCACAGATACGCAGTATTTT,CASSLGGGDLTDTQYF
TRBV5-4,few,TRBJ1-1,-,TGTGCCAGCAGCTTGGGGGCGTTTAGCGCGAACACTGAAGCTTTCTTT,CASSLGAFSANTEAFF
TRBV6-6,-,TRBJ2-5,-,TGTGCCAGCGTCCACAGGTCCAGAGGAGAGACCCAGTACTTC,CASVHRSRGETQYF
TRBV19,-,TRBJ2-5,TRBD1,TGTGCCAGTAATGACAGGGCAGGAGAGACCCAGTACTTC,CASNDRAGETQYF
TRBV5-1,-,TRBJ2-3,-,TGCGCCAGCAGCCTCGGCTTAGATACGCAGTATTTT,CASSLGLDTQYF
TRBV3-1/TRBV3-2,few,TRBJ2-2,-,TGTGCCAGCAGCCGTCAAGGTGGGCTGTTTTTT,CASSRQGGLFF
TRBV24-1,-,TRBJ2-5,TRBD2,TGTGCCACCAGTGATGAGTCGAGTGTAGCGGGGGGGCCCGGGCAAGAGACCCAGTACTTC,CATSDESSVAGGPGQETQYF
TRBV19,-,TRBJ2-4,-,TGTGCCAGTAGTATCGTGGCGGGGCGACAAAACATTCAGTACTTC,CASSIVAGRQNIQYF
TRBV5-1,-,TRBJ2-1,-,TGCGCCAGCAGCCTGGACTACAATGAGCAGTTCTTC,CASSLDYNEQFF
TRBV11-2,-,TRBJ1-3,-,TGTGCCAGCAGCTTTCGTCCAGGGGAGGGAAACACCATATATTTT,CASSFRPGEGNTIYF
TRBV6-5,-,TRBJ2-2,-,TGTGCCAGCACCTTAGGGGGGTACACCGGGGAGCTGTTTTTT,CASTLGGYTGELFF
TRBV7-9,-,TRBJ1-2,-,TGTGCCAGCAGCTTCACAGGGTTCTATGGCTACACCTTC,CASSFTGFYGYTF
TRBV9,-,TRBJ2-2,-,TGTGCCAGCAGCGTATCGCGGGGCGGGGTCGGGGAGCTGTTTTTT,CASSVSRGGVGELFF
TRBV5-1,-,TRBJ2-3,-,TGCGCCAGCAGCTGGAGGGGGGGGCCCTCGGATACGCAGTATTTT,CASSWRGGPSDTQYF
TRBV19,-,TRBJ1-5,TRBD1,TGTGCCAGCGGTGGTTTGACAGGGTATCAGCCCCAGCATTTT,CASGGLTGYQPQHF
TRBV3-1/TRBV3-2,-,TRBJ2-3,-,TGTGCCAGCAGCCAGCTGAACTGGGAAAGGCTAGATACATCAGATACGCAGTATTTT,CASSQLNWERLDTSDTQYF
TRBV21-1,-,TRBJ1-4,-,TGTGCCAGCAGCAAAGCGCCAGGGGAGGTTGAAAAACTGTTTTTT,CASSKAPGEVEKLFF
TRBV10-3,-,TRBJ1-1,TRBD1,TGTGCCATCAAATCATTCGACAGGGGCACTGAAGCTTTCTTT,CAIKSFDRGTEAFF
TRBV25-1,-,TRBJ2-2,TRBD2,TGTGCCAGCAGTCAACGGGGGGGCCGGGACGGGGAGCTGTTTTTT,CASSQRGGRDGELFF